The 21 T cell receptor beta chains in this list originate from one sample, sequenced in a study of blood T cell repertoires in COVID-19. TCRdb's copy holds only in-frame clones and misses some; the assay was immunoSEQ multiplex PCR. Here the sample spans some 240,000 clones, under 90% being singletons. Sequencing used PBMCs or T cells enriched from blood (not recorded which). The receptors originated from a man aged 30-40 years with acute COVID-19.

The chain uses TRBV2 and TRBJ2-1, with 9 bases identical to TRBD2. The CDR3 length is 14 residues. Unmatched junction bases numbered 7, after V lost 7 bases and J lost 6 bases. The germline CDR1 and CDR2 sequences are SNHLY and FYNNEI. CDR3 DNA: TGTGCCAGCATTATCGGCGGGGGGGCCAATGAGCAGTTCTTC. This sequence encodes CASIIGGGANEQFF.

This clone was counted a few times. This rearrangement joins TRBV19 to TRBJ1-1; D may be TRBD1 (6 bases). Germline CDR1 is LNHDA and CDR2 is SQIVND (reference sequence). The germline V and J ends were trimmed by 3 bases and 1 base, with 12 bases remaining between them. The CDR3 has 15 amino acids. CDR3 DNA: TGTGCCAGTAGTATCGACGGGACAAGGAACACTGAAGCTTTCTTT. It specifies CASSIDGTRNTEAFF.

The chain uses TRBV14 and TRBJ1-6, with D possibly matching TRBD1 (6 bases). This CDR3 contains 16 residues. Trimming shortened V by 4 bases and J by 7 bases, and 17 bases separated the two germline ends. CDR1 is SGHDN, CDR2 FVKESK, per germline. The chain's CDR3 is CASSLRGGYRNSPLHF. The CDR3 nucleotides are TGTGCCAGCAGCCTCCGAGGGGGATATCGAAATTCACCCCTCCACTTT.

The chain carries TRBV5-1 and TRBJ2-7, with D perhaps matching TRBD1 or TRBD2 (6 bases each). Germline V lookup: CDR1 SGHRS, CDR2 YFSETQ. CDR3 size: 16 residues. CDR3 sequence reads: CASSLGGHPSSHEQYV. The CDR3 DNA reads as TGTGCCAGCAGCTTGGGGGGACACCCAAGCTCCCACGAGCAGTACGTC.

The gene calls are TRBV19 and TRBJ2-7; TRBD2 agrees at 7 bases. V was pared by 5 bases and J by 5 bases, with 12 bases of the junction left unmatched. The CDR3 loop spans 15 amino acids. Per germline, CDR1 LNHDA and CDR2 SQIVND (reference sequence). The CDR3 loop reads CASSPTGGSTHEQYV. The CDR3 region has the DNA TGTGCCAGTAGTCCAACGGGCGGGAGTACCCACGAGCAGTACGTC.

This clone was found a few times. The chain carries TRBV3-1 (or the pseudogene TRBV3-2) and TRBJ1-4; D is possibly TRBD1 (5 bases). V lost 4 bases to trimming and J lost 0 bases, with 12 bases between them. CDR1 is LGHDT, CDR2 YNNKEL, per germline (reference sequence). This CDR3 spans 16 amino acids. The CDR3 coding sequence is TGTGCCAGCAGCCGTACAGGAAGGGCAACTAATGAAAAACTGTTTTTT. It is translated as CASSRTGRATNEKLFF.

The V call is TRBV9, the J call TRBJ1-1, with D unclear. Deletions cut 4 bases from V and 4 bases from J, with 11 bases between. Germline assignment: CDR1 SGDLS and CDR2 YYNGEE. The CDR3 runs 13 residues. CDR3 DNA sequence: TGTGCCAGCAGCTTAACGATAGCCACTGAAGCTTTCTTT. This codes for CASSLTIATEAFF. The full variable domain, with the rest looked up from reference TRBV9 and TRBJ1-1, is DSGVTQTPKHLITATGQRVTLRCSPRSGDLSVYWYQQSLDQGLQFLIQYYNGEERAKGNILERFSAQQFPDLHSELNLSSLELGDSALYFCASSLTIATEAFFGQGTRLTVV.

The J gene is TRBJ2-6, the V gene TRBV5-5; TRBD1 might be the D (5 bases). The CDR3 covers 18 residues. Germline loops: CDR1 SGHKS, CDR2 YYEKEE (reference sequence). V lost 1 base, J lost 1 base, and 15 bases lay in between. CDR3 in amino acids: CASSLYQGRGSGANVLTF. CDR3 bases: TGTGCCAGCAGCTTGTACCAGGGTAGGGGTTCTGGGGCCAACGTCCTGACTTTC. Together with reference TRBV5-5 and TRBJ2-6, the CDR3 gives the full variable domain: DAGVTQSPTHLIKTRGQQVTLRCSPISGHKSVSWYQQVLGQGPQFIFQYYEKEERGRGNFPDRFSARQFPNYSSELNVNALLLGDSALYLCASSLYQGRGSGANVLTFGAGSRLTVL.

The V gene is TRBV6-2 or TRBV6-3, the J gene TRBJ2-1; 7 bases line up with TRBD2. In germline, CDR1 is MNHEY, CDR2 SVGEGT. With 2 bases clipped from V and 2 bases from J, the junction kept 6 bases outside the gene matches. The CDR3 is 16 amino acids. The CDR3 is CASSYKVGGTYNEQFF. CDR3 bases: TGTGCCAGCAGTTACAAAGTGGGGGGGACCTACAATGAGCAGTTCTTC.

The chain recombines TRBV5-1 with TRBJ1-1; D remains ambiguous. CDR1 is SGHRS, CDR2 YFSETQ, per germline. This CDR3 has 15 amino acids. Trimming shortened V by 0 bases and J by 7 bases, and 16 bases separated the two germline ends. CDR3 loop: CASSLGLPTENEAFF. The CDR3 DNA sequence: TGCGCCAGCAGCTTGGGCCTCCCAACAGAAAATGAAGCTTTCTTT.

Note on this clone: Other DNA sequences in this specimen translate into the identical CDR3. The gene calls are TRBV27 and TRBJ1-2, with D possibly matching TRBD1 (5 bases). Germline V CDR1 and CDR2: MNHEY, SMNVEV (reference sequence). Deletions cut 2 bases from V and 2 bases from J, with 6 bases between. The CDR3 has 13 amino acids. The CDR3 coding sequence is TGTGCCAGCAGTTTACAGGGCAACTATGGCTACACCTTC. Protein product: CASSLQGNYGYTF.

The V and J genes are TRBV12-5 and TRBJ1-4; TRBD1 agrees at 8 bases. Per germline, CDR1 LGHNT and CDR2 FRNRAP. Trimming took 2 bases from V and 0 from J; bases not matched to a gene: 2. The CDR3 sequence is 16 residues long. Here the CDR3 reads CASGLPTGATNEKLFF. The CDR3 nucleotides read TGTGCTAGTGGTTTGCCGACAGGGGCAACTAATGAAAAACTGTTTTTT. The full variable domain, rest sourced from reference TRBV12-5 and TRBJ1-4, is DARVTQTPRHKVTEMGQEVTMRCQPILGHNTVFWYRQTMMQGLELLAYFRNRAPLDDSGMPKDRFSAEMPDATLATLKIQPSEPRDSAVYFCASGLPTGATNEKLFFGSGTQLSVL.

This clone has a handful of counts. The rearrangement links TRBV9 to TRBJ2-1, with TRBD2 matching over 14 bases. The ends lost 3 bases at V and 8 bases at J; junction bases unmatched: 7. Germline values: CDR1 SGDLS, CDR2 YYNGEE. The CDR3 consists of 16 residues. The CDR3 DNA sequence: TGTGCCAGCAGCGGACTAGCGGGAGGGCCGTCCTATGAGCAGTTCTTC. It yields the protein CASSGLAGGPSYEQFF.

The CDR3 reads CASSSPGTYYTDTQYF. The CDR3 coding sequence is TGCGCCAGCAGCTCGCCCGGGACTTACTACACAGATACGCAGTATTTT. The V call is TRBV5-1, the J call TRBJ2-3, with a weak D call TRBD2 (6 bases). V was cut by 3 bases and J by 2 bases, with 16 bases left in between. The CDR3 is made up of 16 amino acids. The germline CDR1 and CDR2 sequences are SGHRS and YFSETQ. Variable domain in full (rest from reference TRBV5-1 and TRBJ2-3): KAGVTQTPRYLIKTRGQQVTLSCSPISGHRSVSWYQQTPGQGLQFLFEYFSETQRNKGNFPGRFSGRQFSNSRSEMNVSTLELGDSALYLCASSSPGTYYTDTQYFGPGTRLTVL.

CDR3 nucleotide sequence: TGTGCCAGCAGCGCCCGGGGGGGTTCGGCTGAAGCTTTCTTT. Translating it yields CASSARGGSAEAFF. This chain uses TRBV3-1 (or the pseudogene TRBV3-2) with TRBJ1-1, with a tentative D call TRBD1 (5 bases). Germline CDR1 and CDR2: LGHDT and YNNKEL (reference sequence). With 5 bases removed from V and 6 bases from J, the gap between germline ends came to 16 bases. The CDR3 length is 14 residues.

This chain joins TRBV24-1 and TRBJ2-5; 9 bases match TRBD2. The trim removed 3 bases at V and 3 bases at J, leaving 4 bases unmatched. This CDR3 contains 15 residues. The germline gives CDR1 KGHDR, CDR2 SFDVKD. The CDR3: CATSDEASGEETQYF. The CDR3 DNA reads as TGTGCCACCAGTGATGAAGCTAGCGGGGAAGAGACCCAGTACTTC.

The CDR3 sequence is CAISAGGEGEQFF. The CDR3, as DNA: TGTGCCATCAGTGCGGGTGGTGAAGGTGAGCAGTTCTTC. The chain links TRBV10-3 to TRBJ2-1; D gene unclear. This CDR3 has 13 amino acids. Germline loops: CDR1 ENHRY, CDR2 SYGVKD. The V end lost 4 bases, the J end lost 9 bases, and 13 bases lay between the germline ends.

A single count supports this clone. The chain links TRBV2 to TRBJ2-2; maybe TRBD2 (6 bases). CDR3 length: 14 residues. Trimming stripped 6 bases from V and 1 base from J, with 9 bases between. Germline V lookup: CDR1 SNHLY, CDR2 FYNNEI. The CDR3 DNA is TGTGCCAGCAGAGCGGGCCAGAACACCGGGGAGCTGTTTTTT. Amino acid sequence: CASRAGQNTGELFF. Variable domain in full (rest from reference TRBV2 and TRBJ2-2): EPEVTQTPSHQVTQMGQEVILRCVPISNHLYFYWYRQILGQKVEFLVSFYNNEISEKSEIFDDQFSVERPDGSNFTLKIRSTKLEDSAMYFCASRAGQNTGELFFGEGSRLTVL.

This chain connects TRBV6-1 to TRBJ2-7, with D possibly being TRBD1 (7 bases). Germline-derived CDR1 and CDR2 are MNHNS and SASEGT. V was shortened by 1 base and J by 3 bases, with 13 bases between the two germline ends. This CDR3 region has 15 residues. The CDR3 region has the DNA TGTGCCAGCAGTGAAGATCAGGGGGACTTCTACGAGCAGTACGTC. Translating it yields CASSEDQGDFYEQYV.

The rearrangement joins TRBV5-1 to TRBJ1-1, with a tentative D call TRBD1 (6 bases). The germline gives CDR1 SGHRS, CDR2 YFSETQ. This CDR3 spans 15 amino acids. V was clipped by 5 bases and J by 3 bases, with 17 bases between them. CDR3 sequence: CASRRQVKVDTEAFF. CDR3 bases: TGCGCCAGCAGAAGACAGGTTAAGGTGGACACTGAAGCTTTCTTT. The entire variable domain, with the rest obtained from reference TRBV5-1 and TRBJ1-1, is as follows: KAGVTQTPRYLIKTRGQQVTLSCSPISGHRSVSWYQQTPGQGLQFLFEYFSETQRNKGNFPGRFSGRQFSNSRSEMNVSTLELGDSALYLCASRRQVKVDTEAFFGQGTRLTVV.

V and J are TRBV5-1 and TRBJ1-6; 8 nucleotides align to TRBD1. From germline, CDR1 is SGHRS and CDR2 YFSETQ. The trim removed 4 bases at V and 7 bases at J, leaving 10 bases unmatched. This CDR3 has 16 amino acids. The CDR3 nucleotides are TGCGCCAGCAGCGGCTACGGACAGGGCGCCAATTCACCCCTCCACTTT. It codes for CASSGYGQGANSPLHF.